This TCR beta chain was sequenced in a study of blood T cell repertoires in COVID-19. In the study overall: Specimens from acute and convalescent COVID-19 originated in the United States, Italy and Spain. Sources were T cells, B-cell-depleted T cells, or PBMCs; the material itself was cDNA or gDNA.

V shed 5 bases and J 3 bases; nucleotides not matched to a gene: 3. The CDR3 is made up of 13 amino acids. Germline CDR1 is SGHDN and CDR2 is FVKESK. Original methodology: Amplification with reference gene primers provided the estimates of nucleated cell counts. Only in-frame clones appear in the TCRdb table, and some are missing; sequencing was by immunoSEQ multiplex PCR. V and J calls and clone size follow that table, whereas D and trimming were derived from the DNA. The sample records around 38,000 clones, nearly 90% being singletons. The Seattle patients, enrolled during active infection, were followed longitudinally.

This receptor was taken from a man between 60 and 75 years old with COVID-19, enrolled during active disease. Material for sequencing was peripheral blood. V is TRBV14 and J is TRBJ2-7; 8 nucleotides align to TRBD1. In nucleotides, the CDR3 is TGTGCCAGCAGCTTGACAGGGGACTACGAGCAGTACTTC. It codes for CASSLTGDYEQYF.